Below, 27 T cell receptor beta chains from the same sample are listed, as sequenced in a study of T cell responses to AZD1222 COVID-19 vaccine (dated by TCRdb to about 2021). Library prep was done by the immunoSEQ multiplex PCR assay. TCRdb provides this immuneACCESS table in a form limited to in-frame rearrangements. Some clones are lacking; in checked studies, under half of them reflect an unresolved V gene, and why the rest are absent is not known. For this sample there are approximately 200,000 clones; around 94% appear just once. 1.5% to 2% of the sample is in the top ten clones. The time point label on this specimen signifies: about 28 days (+/-7) after the second vaccine dose. In the paper's terms, the treatment or condition label means: meningococcal conjugate vaccine given as trial control. Sequencing used peripheral blood, obtained 28 days after the second dose of the MenACWY control vaccine. These receptors were obtained from an adult who received the MenACWY meningococcal vaccine as a control.

The chain carries TRBV25-1 and TRBJ2-7; 9 bases are shared with TRBD1. Losses at the gene ends were 4 bases for V and 3 bases for J; bases not matched to a gene: 1. This CDR3 spans 13 amino acids. Germline V CDR1 and CDR2: MGHDK, SYGVNS. The DNA of the CDR3 is TGTGCCAGCAGTGGGGGACAGGGCTACGAGCAGTACTTC. This encodes CASSGGQGYEQYF.

This rearrangement joins TRBV7-9 to TRBJ2-2; no definite D call. The CDR3 loop spans 14 amino acids. V dropped 5 bases and J dropped 1 base, with 8 bases sitting between them. Germline CDR1 SEHNR, CDR2 FQNEAQ (reference sequence). CDR3 protein: CASSNKKNTGELFF. The CDR3 coding sequence is TGTGCCAGCAGCAATAAGAAGAACACCGGGGAGCTGTTTTTT.

As regards this clone: Different DNA sequences within this sample yield the same CDR3. This rearrangement joins TRBV28 to TRBJ1-5; D gene uncertain. V was pared by 3 bases and J by 0 bases, with 9 bases between. There are 15 residues in the CDR3. CDR1 is MDHEN, CDR2 SYDVKM, per germline. The CDR3 spells CASSLGGYSNQPQHF. DNA for the CDR3: TGTGCCAGCAGTTTGGGCGGTTATAGCAATCAGCCCCAGCATTTT.

The chain couples TRBV28 to TRBJ2-7, with 7 bases fitting TRBD1. The CDR3 has 14 amino acids. In germline, CDR1 is MDHEN, CDR2 SYDVKM. J was trimmed by 0 bases and V by 3 bases; bases with no gene match: 2. This CDR3 is CASSFGTDSYEQYF. DNA of the CDR3: TGTGCCAGCAGTTTCGGGACAGACTCCTACGAGCAGTACTTC.

The chain is built from TRBV7-2 and TRBJ2-6; 7 nucleotides line up with TRBD1. The junction had 6 bases not matched to a gene; V was cut back by 2 bases and J by 2 bases. The CDR3 is 17 amino acids. Germline V gives CDR1 SGHTA, CDR2 FQGNSA. This CDR3 is CASSLPRGSAGANVLTF. CDR3 DNA sequence: TGTGCCAGCAGCTTACCCAGGGGGTCCGCTGGGGCCAACGTCCTGACTTTC.

This chain connects TRBV6-2 or TRBV6-3 to TRBJ2-7; no definite D call. Germline assignment: CDR1 MNHEY and CDR2 SVGEGT. This CDR3 contains 11 residues. The V gene lost 4 bases and the J gene lost 6 bases, with 7 bases spanning the gap. The CDR3 nucleotides are TGTGCCAGCAGTTTTGGATTCGAGCAGTACTTC. Translation gives CASSFGFEQYF.

This clone showed up just a few times. The rearrangement joins TRBV27 to TRBJ2-2; 8 nucleotides match TRBD1. The CDR3 consists of 15 residues. CDR1 is MNHEY and CDR2 is SMNVEV in the germline V gene (reference sequence). With V trimmed by 5 bases and J by 7 bases, 9 bases remained unmatched. CDR3 sequence reads: CASSGRQGPSGELFF. For the CDR3, the DNA is TGTGCCAGCAGTGGTAGACAGGGGCCGAGCGGGGAGCTGTTTTTT.

The rearrangement uses TRBV9 and TRBJ1-2; D remains ambiguous. Germline CDR1 reads SGDLS; CDR2 reads YYNGEE. The CDR3 is 15 amino acids. The V end was cut by 0 bases, the J end by 6 bases, with 15 bases between. This chain's CDR3 is CASSVDPRTVNGYTF. The CDR3 DNA is TGTGCCAGCAGCGTAGACCCCAGGACTGTTAATGGCTACACCTTC. Using reference TRBV9 and TRBJ1-2 for the parts outside the CDR3, the full variable domain is DSGVTQTPKHLITATGQRVTLRCSPRSGDLSVYWYQQSLDQGLQFLIQYYNGEERAKGNILERFSAQQFPDLHSELNLSSLELGDSALYFCASSVDPRTVNGYTFGSGTRLTVV.

The chain links TRBV27 to TRBJ2-1; D is uncertain. The germline V gene has CDR1 MNHEY and CDR2 SMNVEV (reference sequence). V shed 4 bases and J shed 5 bases, with 12 bases lying between them. CDR3 length equals 14 residues. The CDR3 is CASSSRNRHNEQFF. The CDR3 DNA reads as TGTGCCAGCAGTTCTAGGAATAGGCACAATGAGCAGTTCTTC.

V gene TRBV6-5 combines with J gene TRBJ2-1; 7 bases match TRBD2. The J segment lost 3 bases and the V segment lost 8 bases, leaving 10 bases of the junction unmatched. Germline assignment: CDR1 MNHEY and CDR2 SVGAGI. This CDR3 contains 15 residues. The CDR3 coding sequence is TGTGCCAGCCGCCTGGCTGAGCGGGACTACAATGAGCAGTTCTTC. It specifies CASRLAERDYNEQFF.

The gene calls are TRBV4-1 and TRBJ1-1, with D tentatively TRBD1 (5 bases). V dropped 2 bases and J dropped 5 bases, with 24 bases sitting between them. There are 18 residues in the CDR3. Germline CDR1 is MGHRA and CDR2 is YSYEKL. The CDR3 coding sequence is TGCGCCAGCAGCCAACCATTACGGGGCCCCGCGGAATGGACTGAAGCTTTCTTT. Amino acid sequence: CASSQPLRGPAEWTEAFF.

The chain has TRBV27 and TRBJ2-7; 9 bases are shared with TRBD1. This CDR3 has 16 amino acids. Trimming cost V 5 bases and J 7 bases; bases outside gene matches: 15. CDR1 and CDR2 (germline): MNHEY, SMNVEV (reference sequence). CDR3 coding DNA: TGTGCCAGCAGTACGCCGGGACAGGGCCCTGGGTGGGAGCAGTACTTC. It translates to CASSTPGQGPGWEQYF.

This chain joins TRBV2 and TRBJ1-2; 9 bases are a match to TRBD1. The germline V gene has CDR1 SNHLY and CDR2 FYNNEI. The CDR3 has 15 residues. Trimming cost V 6 bases and J 0 bases; bases outside gene matches: 5. CDR3 loop: CASREDRGANYGYTF. The CDR3 DNA sequence: TGTGCCAGCAGGGAGGACAGGGGCGCTAACTATGGCTACACCTTC.

This clone came up once. The CDR3 bases are TGTGCCAGCAGCCCCGTGTCGGCAGGGAGTCAGCCCCAGCATTTT. It translates to CASSPVSAGSQPQHF. V usage is TRBV2 and J usage is TRBJ1-5; tentative D call: TRBD1 (5 bases). The CDR3 consists of 15 residues. V lost 6 bases, J lost 6 bases, and 18 bases lay in between. Germline values: CDR1 SNHLY, CDR2 FYNNEI.

The chain carries TRBV13 and TRBJ1-1; 7 bases map to TRBD1. Per the germline V gene, CDR1 is PRHDT and CDR2 is FYEKMQ (reference sequence). The junction had 4 bases not matched to a gene; V was cut back by 2 bases and J by 7 bases. CDR3 size: 13 residues. CDR3 DNA: TGTGCCAGCAGCTTAAACCGACAGGGTGAAGCTTTCTTT. Translating it yields CASSLNRQGEAFF.

The gene calls are TRBV12-2 and TRBJ2-1; the table's D call of TRBD2 was not tested on the DNA. TRBV12-2 is annotated as a pseudogene. This CDR3 contains 15 residues. CDR3 amino acids: CASHHLAGGEDEQFF. As DNA, the CDR3 is TGTGCAAGTCACCACCTAGCGGGAGGAGAGGATGAGCAGTTCTTC.

The V call is TRBV7-2, the J call TRBJ1-2; TRBD1 agrees at 9 bases. V gave up 5 bases and J gave up 5 bases; unmatched junction bases: 12. The CDR3 contains 16 residues. The germline CDR1 and CDR2 sequences are SGHTA and FQGNSA. The CDR3 DNA reads as TGTGCCAGCAGCCCTGTCCCGGGACAGGGCAAATATGGCTACACCTTC. It encodes CASSPVPGQGKYGYTF.

The chain has TRBV7-6 and TRBJ2-5; D tentatively fits TRBD1 or TRBD2 (5 bases each). The length of the CDR3 is 17 residues. CDR1 SGHVS and CDR2 FNYEAQ come from the germline V gene. Between the trimmed V and J ends, which lost 6 bases and 2 bases, there was a span of 22 bases. The CDR3 spells CASSPLLRGTSQETQYF. The CDR3 DNA reads TGTGCCAGCAGTCCCCTCCTGAGGGGTACTTCACAAGAGACCCAGTACTTC.

The chain links TRBV27 to TRBJ2-1; TRBD2 matches 16 bases. The length of the CDR3 is 18 residues. The J segment lost 2 bases and the V segment lost 8 bases, leaving 9 bases of the junction unmatched. The germline V gene encodes CDR1 MNHEY and CDR2 SMNVEV (reference sequence). The CDR3 loop reads CASGGYGTSGRAYNEQFF. The CDR3 DNA follows: TGTGCCAGCGGGGGTTACGGGACTAGCGGGAGGGCCTACAATGAGCAGTTCTTC.

The chain combines TRBV13 with TRBJ2-7, with 11 bases matching TRBD2. The CDR3 spans 15 residues. Germline V gene lookup returns CDR1 PRHDT and CDR2 FYEKMQ (reference sequence). The J segment lost 5 bases and the V segment lost 4 bases, leaving 7 bases of the junction unmatched. The CDR3 spells CASSSRLAGLNEQYF. Here the CDR3 DNA reads TGTGCCAGCAGCTCCCGACTAGCGGGATTGAACGAGCAGTACTTC.

The V and J genes are TRBV12-3 or TRBV12-4 and TRBJ2-7; D uncertain. The CDR3 runs to 13 residues. Trimming shortened V by 3 bases and J by 5 bases, and 11 bases separated the two germline ends. This CDR3 is CASSFGRYNEQYF. DNA of the CDR3: TGTGCCAGCAGTTTCGGGCGGTACAACGAGCAGTACTTC.

The chain recombines TRBV11-3 with TRBJ2-2, with 12 bases lining up with TRBD2. This CDR3 spans 15 amino acids. Germline CDR1 reads SGHNT; CDR2 reads YENEEA. The junction had 5 bases not matched to a gene; V was cut back by 6 bases and J by 6 bases. The CDR3 sequence is CASSLASGRAGELFF. In DNA, the CDR3 is TGTGCCAGCAGTCTTGCTAGCGGGAGGGCCGGGGAGCTGTTTTTT.

This rearrangement joins TRBV29-1 to TRBJ1-4; possible D gene TRBD1, 5 bases. This CDR3 is 18 amino acids long. V was pared by 4 bases and J by 0 bases, with 21 bases between. Germline CDR1 SQVTM, CDR2 ANQGSEA. The CDR3 DNA reads as TGCAGCGTTGGGGGGTTCGTGGGAACAAAAGCAACTAATGAAAAACTGTTTTTT. It is translated as CSVGGFVGTKATNEKLFF. Full variable domain (remainder filled in from reference TRBV29-1 and TRBJ1-4): SAVISQKPSRDICQRGTSLTIQCQVDSQVTMMFWYRQQPGQSLTLIATANQGSEATYESGFVIDKFPISRPNLTFSTLTVSNMSPEDSSIYLCSVGGFVGTKATNEKLFFGSGTQLSVL.

This chain uses TRBV9 with TRBJ2-2, with a possible D match to TRBD1 (5 bases). Germline V gene sequence: CDR1 SGDLS, CDR2 YYNGEE. The CDR3 is made up of 14 amino acids. Trimming shortened V by 3 bases and J by 2 bases, and 8 bases separated the two germline ends. The CDR3 region has the DNA TGTGCCAGCAGCGAGACAGTTAACACCGGGGAGCTGTTTTTT. This translates into CASSETVNTGELFF.

The gene calls are TRBV6-2 or TRBV6-3 and TRBJ2-3; 11 positions match TRBD2. The CDR3 spans 18 residues. The V and J ends lost 2 bases and 3 bases, in that order; junction bases with no gene match: 10. The germline V gene encodes CDR1 MNHEY and CDR2 SVGEGT. This CDR3 reads CASSYPPIAGGPTDTQYF. In nucleotides, the CDR3 is TGTGCCAGCAGTTACCCCCCAATAGCGGGGGGGCCGACAGATACGCAGTATTTT.

V is TRBV7-2 and J is TRBJ1-2; D remains ambiguous. This CDR3 spans 15 amino acids. Trimming took 1 base from V and 5 from J, leaving 14 bases between them. Germline CDR1 reads SGHTA; CDR2 reads FQGNSA. CDR3 nucleotide sequence: TGTGCCAGCAGCTTAGATGGTCGGGCCGGGTATGGCTACACCTTC. Amino acids: CASSLDGRAGYGYTF.

V and J are TRBV27 and TRBJ2-3; D is ambiguous. The V end lost 3 bases, the J end lost 1 base, and 2 bases lay between the germline ends. Germline CDR1 MNHEY, CDR2 SMNVEV (reference sequence). The length of the CDR3 is 12 residues. The CDR3 coding sequence is TGTGCCAGCAGTTTCTGCACAGATACGCAGTATTTT. Translation: CASSFCTDTQYF.